Presented here are 20 T cell receptor beta chains from one specimen sequenced in a study of CD4 and CD8 cells across lung adenocarcinoma regions. TCRdb passed the PCR reads through MiXCR, listing each CDR3 protein once. Here the sample spans 15,000 to 20,000 distinct CDR3 sequences, 40% to 60% being singletons. Specimen: CD8+ T cells from the margin of a lung tumor. All receptors derive from a male donor with lung adenocarcinoma. The CD4 and CD8 labels of this study may be unreliable.

This chain links TRBV6-1 with TRBJ2-4; a weak D match, TRBD2 (6 bases). The CDR3 is 15 residues long. Trimming removed 6 bases from V and 13 bases from J, with 25 bases in between. CDR1 is MNHNS and CDR2 is SASEGT in the germline V gene. The CDR3 DNA sequence: TGTGCCAGCAGCGCGGGGCCGCGAGCCACAAACACGCAGTACTTC. Encoded protein: CASSAGPRATNTQYF.

The V call is TRBV10-1, the J call TRBJ2-3; D may be TRBD1 (6 bases). The assigned J gene may be wrong: the sequence end matches TRBJ2-4 better. The length of the CDR3 is 15 residues. Germline CDR1 WNHNN, CDR2 SYGVQD (reference sequence). The chain's CDR3 is CASSPGMGAPNIQYF. For the CDR3, the DNA is TGCGCCAGCAGTCCGGGGATGGGGGCCCCAAATATTCAGTACTTC.

This clonotype was seen repeatedly, ten times or more. This rearrangement joins TRBV12-3 or TRBV12-4 to TRBJ2-5, with 9 bases aligning to TRBD2. This CDR3 is built from 14 residues. The V and J ends lost 3 bases and 7 bases, in that order; junction bases with no gene match: 6. The DNA for the CDR3 is TGTGCCAGCAGTTTTGGCGGGAGGGCGGGGACCCAGTACTTC. Translation gives CASSFGGRAGTQYF.

The chain joins TRBV6-1 to TRBJ2-1, with 10 bases lining up with TRBD2. The J call could be wrong; TRBJ2-3 is a better fit for the DNA end. Germline V gives CDR1 MNHNS, CDR2 SASEGT. CDR3 length equals 15 residues. The CDR3 is CASIPAGGPWDEQYF. CDR3 nucleotides: TGTGCCAGCATCCCAGCGGGAGGGCCTTGGGATGAGCAGTATTTT.

This clonotype was detected many times. A much larger clone sits a single nucleotide away, making a read error possible. This chain links TRBV6-1 with TRBJ2-1; D assignment may be TRBD1 or TRBD2 (5 bases each). V shed 6 bases and J shed 10 bases, with 25 bases lying between them. The CDR3 has 16 amino acids. Germline V lookup: CDR1 MNHNS, CDR2 SASEGT. The CDR3 region has the DNA TGTGCCAGCAGGGATGGGACGTCTGCCGGTACCTACGAGCAGTTCTTC. The encoded protein is CASRDGTSAGTYEQFF.

The J gene is TRBJ2-5, the V gene TRBV6-1, with D uncertain. The CDR3 length is 14 residues. Germline lookup yields CDR1 MNHNS and CDR2 SASEGT. The CDR3 DNA reads TGTGCGGGCAGAGGAGCCCGTGGGCCAGATACCCAGTACTTC. It encodes CAGRGARGPDTQYF.

This chain links TRBV4-1 with TRBJ1-1, with D perhaps matching TRBD1 (5 bases). The CDR3 extends over 14 amino acids. The V end lost 0 bases, the J end lost 6 bases, and 11 bases lay between the germline ends. Germline CDR1 MGHRA, CDR2 YSYEKL. The CDR3: CASSQDGASSEAFF. In DNA form, the CDR3 reads TGCGCCAGCAGCCAAGATGGGGCGAGCTCTGAAGCTTTCTTT.

The chain recombines TRBV6-1 with TRBJ2-3; 7 nucleotides line up with TRBD2. The end of the DNA is better explained by TRBJ2-4, so the J call may be wrong. Germline V gives CDR1 MNHNS, CDR2 SASEGT. CDR3 length: 15 amino acids. The CDR3 region is CASSAGVGAKDIQYF. Here the CDR3 DNA reads TGTGCCAGCAGCGCGGGAGTGGGAGCCAAAGATATTCAGTACTTC.

This chain links TRBV6-1 with TRBJ2-1; D perhaps matches TRBD2 (6 bases). The assigned J gene may be wrong: the sequence end matches TRBJ2-5 better. The germline V gene has CDR1 MNHNS and CDR2 SASEGT. This CDR3 contains 12 residues. CDR3 region: CASRTGAETQYF. CDR3 in DNA: TGTGCCAGCAGGACGGGAGCAGAGACCCAGTACTTC.

In the case of this clonotype: Its ends do not fully match the called genes, so a read error is possible. The chain couples TRBV7-2 to TRBJ2-5; no reliable D call. CDR1 SGHTA and CDR2 FQGNSA come from the germline V gene. This CDR3 contains 11 residues. Written as DNA, the CDR3 is TGTGCCAGCAGCGTTCAAGAGACGCAGTATTTC. It encodes CASSVQETQYF.

In the case of this clonotype: Sequence at one end of the junction differs from germline and may be a read error. The rearrangement links TRBV6-4 to TRBJ2-4, with D perhaps matching TRBD1 (6 bases). From germline, CDR1 is MRHNA and CDR2 SNTAGT. The CDR3 extends over 16 amino acids. The CDR3 DNA follows: TGTGCCAGCAGTGACTCGGGGCCAGGGGCCAGGGACACGCAGTATTTC. Translated: CASSDSGPGARDTQYF.

The chain is built from TRBV6-5 and TRBJ2-3; D remains unclear. CDR1 MNHEY and CDR2 SVGAGI come from the germline V gene. The CDR3 totals 14 residues. Deletions cut 4 bases from V and 4 bases from J, with 12 bases between. DNA for the CDR3: TGTGCCAGCAGTTCCTCAGGATGGGCAGATACGCAGTATTTT. As protein: CASSSSGWADTQYF.

At least ten counts were recorded for this clonotype. The chain is built from TRBV6-2 or TRBV6-3 and TRBJ2-3; 12 positions agree with TRBD2. In germline, CDR1 is MNHEY, CDR2 SVGEGT. The CDR3 is made up of 15 amino acids. Losses at the gene ends were 4 bases for V and 4 bases for J; bases not matched to a gene: 3. CDR3 sequence (DNA): TGTGCCAGCAGTTGGACTAGCGGGAACGCAGATACGCAGTATTTT. This codes for CASSWTSGNADTQYF.

A word on this clonotype: One end of the junction does not line up with germline, which may come from a read error. The chain joins TRBV10-1 to TRBJ2-5; D is possibly TRBD2 (6 bases). The CDR3 has 14 amino acids. Germline lookup yields CDR1 WNHNN and CDR2 SYGVQD (reference sequence). CDR3 coding DNA: TGCGCGGGCAGTGGGGGGTCTGGCCCAGAGACGCAGTACTTC. It yields the protein CAGSGGSGPETQYF.

This clonotype occurred many times. The gene calls are TRBV6-5 and TRBJ1-6; D is uncertain. Germline-derived CDR1 and CDR2 are MNHEY and SVGAGI. This CDR3 contains 14 residues. Trimming took 2 bases from V and 7 from J, leaving 9 bases between them. DNA of the CDR3: TGTGCCAGCAGTTACGTAGGCGGGAATTCACCCCTCCACTTT. This translates into CASSYVGGNSPLHF.

This clonotype has at least ten counts. This sequence joins TRBV6-1 and TRBJ2-7; D tentatively reads TRBD1 or TRBD2 (5 bases each). The CDR3 is 15 amino acids. Trimming removed 3 bases from V and 2 bases from J, with 14 bases in between. Germline values: CDR1 MNHNS, CDR2 SASEGT. CDR3 protein: CASSEIGGATYEQYF. The CDR3, as DNA: TGTGCCAGCAGTGAGATTGGGGGTGCAACCTACGAGCAGTACTTC.

This clonotype was observed many times. The chain uses TRBV27 and TRBJ2-1; D remains ambiguous. The CDR3 has 11 residues. Trimming left V 1 base short and J 7 bases short, with 2 bases between. Per the germline V gene, CDR1 is MNHEY and CDR2 is SMNVEV (reference sequence). The CDR3 is CASSLLNEQFF. CDR3 sequence (DNA): TGTGCCAGCAGTTTATTAAATGAGCAGTTCTTC.

The V and J genes are TRBV15 and TRBJ1-1, with D hard to call. The CDR3 loop spans 17 amino acids. Per the germline V gene, CDR1 is LNHNV and CDR2 is YYDKDF (reference sequence). V lost 0 bases, J lost 0 bases, and 14 bases lay in between. CDR3 sequence: CATSRDLFGTMNTEAFF. In nucleotides, the CDR3 is TGTGCCACCAGCAGAGATCTGTTCGGCACGATGAACACTGAAGCTTTCTTT.

This clonotype was seen just once. A read error may account for a junction end that differs from germline. The chain recombines TRBV6-1 with TRBJ2-4; D might be TRBD1 or TRBD2, each matching 5 bases. The CDR3 runs 15 residues. Germline CDR1 is MNHNS and CDR2 is SASEGT. For the CDR3, the DNA is TGTGCCAGCTCCACGGGGCTGTTAGCCAAAGATACGCAGTATTTC. It specifies CASSTGLLAKDTQYF.

This clonotype was recorded many times. This chain joins TRBV10-2 and TRBJ2-1; D uncertain. Germline CDR1 and CDR2: WSHSY and SAAADI. Trimming removed 2 bases at V and 7 bases at J, with 3 bases between. The CDR3 spans 11 residues. The CDR3 DNA reads TGCGCCAGCAGTGAGATTAATGAGCAGTTCTTC. Encoded protein: CASSEINEQFF.